A single sample is the source of the 9 T cell receptor beta chains below, sequenced in a study of regulatory T cells in long-lasting Graves disease. Documented time point: persistent/refractory GD, antithyroid drugs over 5 years with positive TRAb. The TCR library was prepared using RNA isolated from PBMCs. Libraries of TCR beta came from iRepertoire HTBI primers plus Arm-PCR of CDR3 regions. TCRdb re-called the multiplex PCR reads with MiXCR, one entry per CDR3 protein. Here the sample spans fewer than 450,000 distinct CDR3 sequences, about a fifth being singletons. The input for sequencing was peripheral blood mononuclear cells (PBMCs), taken when the disease was refractory, from a patient treated with antithyroid drugs. These receptors originate from a female donor with Graves disease.

This clonotype was found many times. The J gene is TRBJ1-2, the V gene TRBV28; 7 positions agree with TRBD1. The CDR3 runs 12 residues. After removal of 8 bases from V and 8 bases from J, the junction contained 8 bases not matched to a gene. Per germline, CDR1 MDHEN and CDR2 SYDVKM. The CDR3 spells CASRDSAGGYTF. CDR3 DNA sequence: TGTGCCAGCCGGGACAGCGCAGGGGGCTACACCTTC.

This clonotype occurred many times. This chain joins TRBV14 and TRBJ2-5, with D possibly matching TRBD2 (6 bases). The CDR3 contains 15 residues. Germline CDR1 is SGHDN and CDR2 is FVKESK. The germline V and J ends were trimmed by 5 bases and 4 bases, with 17 bases remaining between them. In nucleotides, the CDR3 is TGTGCCAGCAGCAAAGGCGGGGTGAGGGGAGAGACCCAGTACTTC. Amino acid sequence: CASSKGGVRGETQYF.

The table lists this clonotype with a few counts. The rearrangement joins TRBV24-1 to TRBJ2-2; no reliable D call. Germline V gene lookup returns CDR1 KGHDR and CDR2 SFDVKD. The V end lost 4 bases, the J end lost 2 bases, and 7 bases lay between the germline ends. The CDR3 is 14 residues long. Written as DNA, the CDR3 is TGTGCCACCAGTGACCCTAATAACACCGGGGAGCTGTTTTTT. Its protein is CATSDPNNTGELFF.

This clonotype showed up just a few times. The chain is built from TRBV7-3 and TRBJ2-2; 8 bases align to TRBD2. The CDR3 runs to 13 residues. Germline-derived CDR1 and CDR2 are SGHTA and FQGTGA. Trimming at V came to 2 bases and at J to 7 bases, leaving 0 bases not matched to a gene. The CDR3 spells CASSLLAGGELFF. CDR3 coding DNA: TGTGCCAGCAGCTTACTAGCGGGCGGGGAGCTGTTTTTT.

V is TRBV30 and J is TRBJ1-2, with D unresolved. V was clipped by 5 bases and J by 8 bases, with 15 bases between them. Germline values: CDR1 GTSNPN, CDR2 SVGIG (reference sequence). The CDR3 length is 12 residues. The CDR3, as DNA: TGTGCCTGGGGGCCCGGGGTTCACGGCTACACCTTC. Its protein product is CAWGPGVHGYTF.

This clonotype was seen many times. This chain links TRBV6-1 with TRBJ2-7; no reliable D call. Between the trimmed V and J ends, which lost 8 bases and 8 bases, there was a span of 10 bases. Germline assignment: CDR1 MNHNS and CDR2 SASEGT. The CDR3 extends over 10 amino acids. As DNA, the CDR3 is TGTGCCAGCGGCGACCAGCAGCAGTACTTC. Its protein is CASGDQQQYF.

V gene TRBV19 combines with J gene TRBJ1-1; 7 positions agree with TRBD1. CDR1 is LNHDA, CDR2 SQIVND, per germline (reference sequence). J lost 4 bases, V lost 5 bases, and 10 bases had no gene match. This CDR3 has 15 residues. The CDR3 loop is CASSDRQGEVTEAFF. The CDR3 nucleotides are TGTGCCAGTAGTGATAGACAGGGCGAGGTCACTGAAGCTTTCTTT.

This clonotype has at least ten counts. The gene calls are TRBV11-2 and TRBJ2-7, with a tentative D call TRBD1 (6 bases). CDR1 SGHAT and CDR2 FQNNGV come from the germline V gene. The CDR3 has 15 residues. With 2 bases removed from V and 2 bases from J, the gap between germline ends came to 13 bases. CDR3: CASSLLGTYTYEQYF. The CDR3 nucleotides read TGTGCCAGCAGCTTACTCGGGACATATACCTACGAGCAGTACTTC.

This clonotype has a handful of counts. The chain employs TRBV27 and TRBJ2-7; possible D gene TRBD2, 6 bases. From germline, CDR1 is MNHEY and CDR2 SMNVEV (reference sequence). CDR3 size: 14 residues. V shed 3 bases and J shed 2 bases, with 11 bases lying between them. CDR3 sequence: CASSFREPPYEQYF. DNA of the CDR3: TGTGCCAGCAGTTTCCGGGAGCCCCCCTACGAGCAGTACTTC.